A single sample is the source of the 32 T cell receptor beta chains below, sequenced in a study of identical twins. TCRdb processed the 5' RACE reads anew with MiXCR; each CDR3 protein has one entry. In the table there are 250,000 to 350,000 distinct CDR3 sequences, nearly 9.5% of which are singletons. These records were also assigned to another study, of yellow fever vaccine responses in identical twins.

The sample was CD8+ T cells sorted from blood. These receptors all come from a woman between 18 and 30 years old in good health.

V and J are TRBV6-5 and TRBJ2-3; maybe TRBD2 (6 bases). The CDR3 length is 16 residues. V was cut by 2 bases and J by 2 bases, with 14 bases left in between. CDR1 is MNHEY, CDR2 SVGAGI, per germline. The DNA of the CDR3 is TGTGCCAGCAGTTACCCCGCGCGCGGGGACACAGATACGCAGTATTTT. This gives the protein CASSYPARGDTDTQYF.

This clonotype was counted between two and nine times. This chain links TRBV7-9 with TRBJ1-4; 7 nucleotides line up with TRBD1. V lost 3 bases and J lost 4; bases outside the gene matches: 11. The CDR3 runs 17 residues. The germline V gene encodes CDR1 SEHNR and CDR2 FQNEAQ (reference sequence). CDR3 nucleotide sequence: TGTGCCAGCAGCTTCGGACAGGAGACAGGGTTTAATGAAAAACTGTTTTTT. As protein: CASSFGQETGFNEKLFF.

This clonotype was counted at least ten times. This sequence joins TRBV7-9 and TRBJ2-7, with D perhaps matching TRBD1 (5 bases). V gave up 1 base and J gave up 3 bases, with 13 bases separating them. The length of the CDR3 is 15 residues. The germline V gene has CDR1 SEHNR and CDR2 FQNEAQ (reference sequence). CDR3 sequence reads: CASSLGQGLFYEQYF. The CDR3 DNA sequence: TGTGCCAGCAGCTTAGGGCAGGGCCTGTTCTACGAGCAGTACTTC.

In this sample, this clonotype turned up many times. The V and J genes are TRBV29-1 and TRBJ2-7, with TRBD1 matching 7 bases. The length of the CDR3 is 13 residues. V gave up 6 bases and J gave up 5 bases; unmatched junction bases: 10. Germline CDR1 SQVTM, CDR2 ANQGSEA. The CDR3 DNA sequence: TGCAGCGTCGCTTTCGACAGGGTGGACGAGCAGTACTTC. It specifies CSVAFDRVDEQYF.

This clonotype was counted many times. V and J are TRBV4-3 and TRBJ2-7; perhaps TRBD2 as D (5 bases). From germline, CDR1 is LGHNA and CDR2 YSLEER. CDR3 length: 16 residues. Trimming cost V 0 bases and J 0 bases, with 12 bases left between them. CDR3 sequence (DNA): TGCGCCAGCAGCCAAGATTGGGGTAGCGCCTCCTACGAGCAGTACTTC. Protein: CASSQDWGSASYEQYF.

DNA for the CDR3: TGCGCCAGCAGCTCGGCAAGCGGAGGCTCCTACGAGCAGTACTTC. Residues: CASSSASGGSYEQYF. The chain links TRBV5-1 to TRBJ2-7, with a tentative D call TRBD2 (5 bases). CDR3 length equals 15 residues. CDR1 is SGHRS and CDR2 is YFSETQ in the germline V gene. V was shortened by 3 bases and J by 0 bases, with 13 bases between the two germline ends.

A few counts support this clonotype. V is TRBV10-3 and J is TRBJ1-1; no clear D. Trimming pared 7 bases from V and 0 bases from J, leaving 6 bases between. The germline V gene has CDR1 ENHRY and CDR2 SYGVKD. The CDR3 extends over 12 amino acids. The CDR3 DNA reads TGTGCCATCAAACATCTGAACACTGAAGCTTTCTTT. Translation gives CAIKHLNTEAFF.

This clonotype was detected ten times or more. J is TRBJ2-7 and V is TRBV7-2, with TRBD2 as a possible D gene (5 bases). The germline V and J ends were trimmed by 5 bases and 7 bases, with 12 bases remaining between them. The CDR3 loop spans 12 amino acids. Germline CDR1 is SGHTA and CDR2 is FQGNSA. The CDR3 loop reads CASSAGPPEQYF. Here the CDR3 DNA reads TGTGCCAGCAGCGCGGGTCCTCCTGAGCAGTACTTC.

The chain has TRBV12-5 and TRBJ2-3, with D unclear. Trimming removed 5 bases at V and 3 bases at J, with 12 bases between. The CDR3 is made up of 14 amino acids. Germline V gives CDR1 LGHNT, CDR2 FRNRAP. CDR3 region: CASGQMALTDTQYF. The DNA for the CDR3 is TGTGCTAGTGGTCAAATGGCTCTGACAGATACGCAGTATTTT.

This clonotype was counted ten times or more. The CDR3 loop is CASSQDWVGNTEAFF. As DNA, the CDR3 is TGTGCCAGCAGCCAAGATTGGGTTGGGAACACTGAAGCTTTCTTT. The chain has TRBV14 and TRBJ1-1, with D hard to call. Trimming stripped 0 bases from V and 1 base from J, with 9 bases between. Germline CDR1 and CDR2: SGHDN and FVKESK. The CDR3 loop spans 15 amino acids.

This clonotype has a count of ten or more. The chain joins TRBV27 to TRBJ2-1; TRBD1 agrees at 9 bases. Trimming at V came to 8 bases and at J to 7 bases, leaving 12 bases not matched to a gene. Germline-derived CDR1 and CDR2 are MNHEY and SMNVEV (reference sequence). The CDR3 loop spans 15 amino acids. CDR3 region: CASAFGQGIRNEQFF. CDR3 DNA sequence: TGTGCCAGCGCCTTTGGACAGGGGATTCGGAATGAGCAGTTCTTC.

Ten or more counts support this clonotype. This rearrangement joins TRBV4-3 to TRBJ2-1, with 8 bases aligning to TRBD2. CDR1 is LGHNA, CDR2 YSLEER, per germline. The CDR3 covers 19 residues. V lost 0 bases, J lost 0 bases, and 10 bases stayed unmatched. CDR3 sequence: CASSQDLSSGDYSYNEQFF. The DNA of the CDR3 is TGCGCCAGCAGCCAAGATCTGAGTAGCGGGGACTACTCCTACAATGAGCAGTTCTTC.

This clonotype has just a few counts. V usage is TRBV7-8 and J usage is TRBJ2-3, with TRBD2 as a possible D gene (5 bases). Germline CDR1 and CDR2: SGHVS and FQNEAQ. V was pared by 5 bases and J by 4 bases, with 19 bases between. The CDR3 sequence is 16 residues long. CDR3 protein: CASSKTSGYEADTQYF. In DNA, the CDR3 is TGTGCCAGCAGCAAGACCTCGGGATACGAGGCAGATACGCAGTATTTT.

This clonotype was observed a few times. This chain joins TRBV27 and TRBJ2-7; 10 nucleotides align to TRBD2. V trimming: 2 bases; J trimming: 3 bases; junction bases outside the gene matches: 4. Looked up from germline, CDR1 is MNHEY and CDR2 is SMNVEV (reference sequence). CDR3 length: 15 residues. The CDR3 is CASSLGTSAFYEQYF. The CDR3 nucleotides read TGTGCCAGCAGTTTAGGGACTAGCGCTTTCTACGAGCAGTACTTC.

In its sample, this clonotype was seen many times. The chain recombines TRBV29-1 with TRBJ1-1; D remains ambiguous. Germline V CDR1 and CDR2: SQVTM, ANQGSEA. This CDR3 has 10 residues. Trimming shortened V by 6 bases and J by 6 bases, and 8 bases separated the two germline ends. CDR3 DNA sequence: TGCAGCGTCCCCGACCCTGAAGCTTTCTTT. Translation gives CSVPDPEAFF.

This clonotype came up a few times. The chain combines TRBV2 with TRBJ2-1; 9 bases are a match to TRBD2. The CDR3 is 15 residues long. J was trimmed by 9 bases and V by 7 bases; bases with no gene match: 13. Germline V lookup: CDR1 SNHLY, CDR2 FYNNEI. Written as DNA, the CDR3 is TGTGCCAGCACCTTCGGGGTAGCGGGAGTGGGTGAGCAGTTCTTC. Its translation: CASTFGVAGVGEQFF.

The chain recombines TRBV4-3 with TRBJ2-2; D ambiguous. The V end was cut by 0 bases, the J end by 1 base, with 15 bases between. The length of the CDR3 is 18 residues. In germline, CDR1 is LGHNA, CDR2 YSLEER. CDR3 nucleotide sequence: TGCGCCAGCAGCCAAGAGGGCTTGGGATCCCTGAACACCGGGGAGCTGTTTTTT. The encoded protein is CASSQEGLGSLNTGELFF.

The chain joins TRBV29-1 to TRBJ1-1, with D uncertain. Germline V gives CDR1 SQVTM, CDR2 ANQGSEA. The length of the CDR3 is 10 residues. CDR3 bases: TGCAGTGGTATGAACACTGAAGCTTTCTTT. This encodes CSGMNTEAFF.

Ten or more counts support this clonotype. This rearrangement joins TRBV29-1 to TRBJ2-1, with D unresolved. The CDR3 covers 13 residues. Germline V gene sequence: CDR1 SQVTM, CDR2 ANQGSEA. V lost 3 bases, J lost 9 bases, and 15 bases lay in between. This CDR3 reads CSVEPLIASEQFF. CDR3 bases: TGCAGCGTTGAGCCTCTAATCGCCAGTGAGCAGTTCTTC.

This clonotype was picked up one time. The chain joins TRBV4-1 to TRBJ2-1; D perhaps matches TRBD2 (5 bases). This CDR3 has 13 amino acids. From germline, CDR1 is MGHRA and CDR2 YSYEKL. The ends were cut back, 3 bases at V and 8 bases at J, with 11 bases in the middle. The CDR3 here is CASSQPEEDEQFF. The CDR3 nucleotides are TGCGCCAGCAGCCAGCCGGAGGAGGATGAGCAGTTCTTC.

Many counts were recorded for this clonotype. The chain couples TRBV4-1 to TRBJ1-5, with TRBD1 as a possible D gene (6 bases). Trimming stripped 1 base from V and 5 bases from J, with 15 bases between. The CDR3 spans 16 residues. Germline V gene sequence: CDR1 MGHRA, CDR2 YSYEKL. The CDR3: CASSQVSGAVHQPQHF. DNA for the CDR3: TGCGCCAGCAGCCAAGTGTCGGGGGCAGTGCATCAGCCCCAGCATTTT.

The sample holds a few counts of this clonotype. The V call is TRBV4-1, the J call TRBJ2-7, with TRBD1 identical over 7 bases. V gave up 1 base and J gave up 4 bases; unmatched junction bases: 7. CDR1 and CDR2 (germline): MGHRA, YSYEKL. The CDR3 extends over 15 amino acids. The CDR3 DNA sequence: TGCGCCAGCAGCCAAGGCTCAGGGACAGATTACGAGCAGTACTTC. This codes for CASSQGSGTDYEQYF.

V gene TRBV6-5 combines with J gene TRBJ2-1; 11 nucleotides match TRBD2. The trim removed 2 bases at V and 1 base at J, leaving 7 bases unmatched. This CDR3 contains 18 residues. Germline CDR1 MNHEY, CDR2 SVGAGI. In DNA form, the CDR3 reads TGTGCCAGCAGTTACGAGAATTTAGCGGGAGGGTCCTACAATGAGCAGTTCTTC. It is translated as CASSYENLAGGSYNEQFF.

The chain is built from TRBV10-3 and TRBJ2-1; TRBD2 is a possible D gene (6 bases). Germline V gene data show CDR1 as ENHRY and CDR2 as SYGVKD. Between the trimmed V and J ends, which lost 6 bases and 5 bases, there was a span of 23 bases. The CDR3 spans 17 residues. The CDR3 spells CAIRAEGSGGTDNEQFF. CDR3 nucleotides: TGTGCCATCAGGGCGGAAGGGAGTGGGGGGACCGACAATGAGCAGTTCTTC.

The chain has TRBV7-9 and TRBJ1-4; no definite D call. V shed 5 bases and J shed 8 bases, with 18 bases lying between them. The CDR3 is 15 amino acids. Per germline, CDR1 SEHNR and CDR2 FQNEAQ (reference sequence). CDR3 sequence (DNA): TGTGCCAGCAGCCCTGGCCTTGGGTTGGCGGAAAAACTGTTTTTT. Amino acids: CASSPGLGLAEKLFF.

The chain carries TRBV5-5 and TRBJ2-3, with TRBD2 as a possible D gene (5 bases). Germline lookup yields CDR1 SGHKS and CDR2 YYEKEE (reference sequence). V lost 4 bases and J lost 4, with 13 bases in between. This CDR3 has 14 residues. CDR3 residues: CASSGGWDPDTQYF. DNA for the CDR3: TGTGCCAGCAGCGGCGGGTGGGATCCAGATACGCAGTATTTT.

This clonotype was seen a handful of times. J is TRBJ2-7 and V is TRBV6-5; D unresolved. This CDR3 spans 14 amino acids. Trimming stripped 1 base from V and 2 bases from J, with 9 bases between. CDR1 and CDR2 (germline): MNHEY, SVGAGI. In nucleotides, the CDR3 is TGTGCCAGCAGTTACTTCGGCTCCACCTACGAGCAGTACTTC. The encoded protein is CASSYFGSTYEQYF.

There are many counts of this clonotype. V gene TRBV29-1 combines with J gene TRBJ2-2; 7 nucleotides match TRBD2. Germline trimming cut 6 bases from V and 9 bases from J; bases unmatched to any gene: 19. There are 16 residues in the CDR3. Germline loops: CDR1 SQVTM, CDR2 ANQGSEA. CDR3: CSVTGGEYPNDRELFF. In DNA, the CDR3 is TGCAGCGTCACTGGGGGGGAATACCCAAATGACCGGGAGCTGTTTTTT.

This clonotype was detected a few times. This chain uses TRBV7-9 with TRBJ2-6; no definite D call. Between the trimmed V and J ends, which lost 4 bases and 0 bases, there was a span of 7 bases. The length of the CDR3 is 15 residues. Germline assignment: CDR1 SEHNR and CDR2 FQNEAQ (reference sequence). The CDR3 spells CASSSTPSGANVLTF. DNA for the CDR3: TGTGCCAGCAGCTCCACTCCCTCTGGGGCCAACGTCCTGACTTTC.

The sample holds many counts of this clonotype. This chain joins TRBV6-5 and TRBJ2-1; D uncertain. The CDR3 spans 13 residues. The germline gives CDR1 MNHEY, CDR2 SVGAGI. V was trimmed by 5 bases and J by 4 bases, leaving 9 bases between them. The CDR3 region is CASSTEQYNEQFF. The CDR3 DNA reads TGTGCCAGCAGTACCGAACAGTACAATGAGCAGTTCTTC.

This clonotype was seen a few times. For the CDR3, the DNA is TGTGCCAGCAGCCACAGCCCAGGGGACCAGCCCCAGCATTTT. Translating gives CASSHSPGDQPQHF. This rearrangement joins TRBV3-1 to TRBJ1-5; D perhaps matches TRBD1 (6 bases). V lost 3 bases to trimming and J lost 7 bases, with 13 bases between them. The CDR3 contains 14 residues. In germline, CDR1 is LGHDT, CDR2 YNNKEL (reference sequence).

Ten or more counts support this clonotype. V gene TRBV2 combines with J gene TRBJ2-7; D ambiguous. V lost 3 bases, J lost 5 bases, and 11 bases lay in between. Germline V gives CDR1 SNHLY, CDR2 FYNNEI. This CDR3 comprises 13 residues. CDR3 sequence (DNA): TGTGCCAGCAGTGATGGTCAGGTGAACGAGCAGTACTTC. Protein: CASSDGQVNEQYF.